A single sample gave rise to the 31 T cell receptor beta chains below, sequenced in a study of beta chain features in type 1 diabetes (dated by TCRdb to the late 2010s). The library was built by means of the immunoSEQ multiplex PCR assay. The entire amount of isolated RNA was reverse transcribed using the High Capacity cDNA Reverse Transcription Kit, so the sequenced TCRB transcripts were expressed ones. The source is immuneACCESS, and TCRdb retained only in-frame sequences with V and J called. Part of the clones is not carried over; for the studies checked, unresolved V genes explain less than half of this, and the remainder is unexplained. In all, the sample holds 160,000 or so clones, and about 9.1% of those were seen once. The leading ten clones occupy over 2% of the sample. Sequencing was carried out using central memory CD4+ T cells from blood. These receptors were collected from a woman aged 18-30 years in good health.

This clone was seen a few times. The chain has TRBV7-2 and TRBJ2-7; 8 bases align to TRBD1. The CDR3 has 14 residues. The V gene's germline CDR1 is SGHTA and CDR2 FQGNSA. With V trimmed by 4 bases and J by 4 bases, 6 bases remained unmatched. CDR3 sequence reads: CASSSRTGLYEQYF. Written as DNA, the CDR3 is TGTGCCAGCAGCTCGAGGACAGGGCTGTACGAGCAGTACTTC.

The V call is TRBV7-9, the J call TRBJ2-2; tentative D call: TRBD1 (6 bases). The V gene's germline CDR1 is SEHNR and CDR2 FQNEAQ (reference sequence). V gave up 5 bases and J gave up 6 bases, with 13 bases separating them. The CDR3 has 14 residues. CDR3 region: CASSGTQGSGELFF. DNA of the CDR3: TGTGCCAGCAGCGGGACCCAGGGGTCCGGGGAGCTGTTTTTT. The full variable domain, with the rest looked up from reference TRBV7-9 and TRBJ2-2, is DTGVSQNPRHKITKRGQNVTFRCDPISEHNRLYWYRQTLGQGPEFLTYFQNEAQLEKSRLLSDRFSAERPKGSFSTLEIQRTEQGDSAMYLCASSGTQGSGELFFGEGSRLTVL.

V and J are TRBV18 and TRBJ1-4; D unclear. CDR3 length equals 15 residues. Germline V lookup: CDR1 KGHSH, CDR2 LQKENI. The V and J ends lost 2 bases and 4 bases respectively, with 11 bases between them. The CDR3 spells CASSPGVSGNEKLFF. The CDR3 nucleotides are TGTGCCAGCTCACCAGGGGTGAGCGGTAATGAAAAACTGTTTTTT. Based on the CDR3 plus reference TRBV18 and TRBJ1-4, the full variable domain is NAGVMQNPRHLVRRRGQEARLRCSPMKGHSHVYWYRQLPEEGLKFMVYLQKENIIDESGMPKERFSAEFPKEGPSILRIQQVVRGDSAAYFCASSPGVSGNEKLFFGSGTQLSVL.

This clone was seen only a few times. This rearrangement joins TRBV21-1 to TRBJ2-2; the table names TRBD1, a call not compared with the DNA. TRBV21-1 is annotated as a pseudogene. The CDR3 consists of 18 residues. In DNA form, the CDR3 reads TGTGCCAGCAGCAAAGCGGGGACACAACAAGCGAACACCGGGGAGCTGTTTTTT. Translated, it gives CASSKAGTQQANTGELFF.

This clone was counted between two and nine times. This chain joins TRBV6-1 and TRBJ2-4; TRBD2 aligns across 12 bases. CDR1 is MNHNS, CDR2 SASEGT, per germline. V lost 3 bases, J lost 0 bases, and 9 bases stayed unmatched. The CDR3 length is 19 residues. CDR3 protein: CASSEFPLAGGIAKNIQYF. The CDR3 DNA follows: TGTGCCAGCAGTGAGTTCCCACTAGCGGGAGGCATAGCCAAAAACATTCAGTACTTC.

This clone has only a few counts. As DNA, the CDR3 is TGTGCTACTCTTCCCCCGGGACAGTACAATGAGCAGTTCTTC. This translates into CATLPPGQYNEQFF. The chain carries TRBV6-5 and TRBJ2-1; TRBD1 matches at 7 bases. The CDR3 runs 14 residues. Germline V gives CDR1 MNHEY, CDR2 SVGAGI.

The CDR3 spells CASSPQTAYEQYF. As DNA, the CDR3 is TGTGCCAGCAGCCCGCAGACAGCTTACGAGCAGTACTTC. The chain uses TRBV11-1 and TRBJ2-7, with TRBD1 as a possible D gene (5 bases). Trimming removed 5 bases at V and 4 bases at J, with 12 bases between. Germline-derived CDR1 and CDR2 are SGHAT and FQDESV (reference sequence). This CDR3 comprises 13 residues. The full variable domain, its missing parts supplied by reference TRBV11-1 and TRBJ2-7, is EAEVAQSPRYKITEKSQAVAFWCDPISGHATLYWYRQILGQGPELLVQFQDESVVDDSQLPKDRFSAERLKGVDSTLKIQPAELGDSAMYLCASSPQTAYEQYFGPGTRLTVT.

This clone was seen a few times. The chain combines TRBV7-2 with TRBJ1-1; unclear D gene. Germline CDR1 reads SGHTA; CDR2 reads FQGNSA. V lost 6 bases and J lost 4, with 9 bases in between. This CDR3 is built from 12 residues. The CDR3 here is CASSDEVTEAFF. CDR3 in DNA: TGTGCCAGCAGTGACGAGGTCACTGAAGCTTTCTTT.

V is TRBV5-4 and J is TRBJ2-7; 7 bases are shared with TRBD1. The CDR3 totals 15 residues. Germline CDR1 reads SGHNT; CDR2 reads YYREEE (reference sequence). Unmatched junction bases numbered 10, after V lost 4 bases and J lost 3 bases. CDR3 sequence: CASSQEKGASYEQYF. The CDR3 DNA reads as TGTGCCAGCAGCCAAGAGAAGGGGGCGAGCTACGAGCAGTACTTC.

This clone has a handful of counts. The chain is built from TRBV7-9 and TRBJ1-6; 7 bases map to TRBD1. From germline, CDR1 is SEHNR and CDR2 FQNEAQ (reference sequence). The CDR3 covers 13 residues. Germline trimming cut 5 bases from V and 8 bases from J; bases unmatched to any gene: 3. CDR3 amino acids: CASSLDRDSPLHF. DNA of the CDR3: TGTGCCAGCAGCCTTGACAGGGATTCACCCCTCCACTTT. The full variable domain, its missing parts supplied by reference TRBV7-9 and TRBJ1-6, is DTGVSQNPRHKITKRGQNVTFRCDPISEHNRLYWYRQTLGQGPEFLTYFQNEAQLEKSRLLSDRFSAERPKGSFSTLEIQRTEQGDSAMYLCASSLDRDSPLHFGNGTRLTVT.

The CDR3 protein is CASGQGQGGYTF. In DNA form, the CDR3 reads TGTGCCAGCGGACAGGGGCAGGGTGGCTACACCTTC. The rearrangement joins TRBV7-9 to TRBJ1-2; 9 nucleotides agree with TRBD1. This CDR3 spans 12 amino acids. With V trimmed by 8 bases and J by 7 bases, 5 bases remained unmatched. The V gene's germline CDR1 is SEHNR and CDR2 FQNEAQ (reference sequence).

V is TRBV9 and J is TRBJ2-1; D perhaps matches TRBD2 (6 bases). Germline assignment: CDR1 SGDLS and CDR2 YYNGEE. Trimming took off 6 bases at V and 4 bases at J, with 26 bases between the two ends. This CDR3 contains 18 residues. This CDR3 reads CASNNAQPGLVGYNEQFF. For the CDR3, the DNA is TGTGCCAGCAACAACGCTCAACCGGGACTTGTGGGATACAATGAGCAGTTCTTC. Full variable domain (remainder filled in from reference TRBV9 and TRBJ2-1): DSGVTQTPKHLITATGQRVTLRCSPRSGDLSVYWYQQSLDQGLQFLIQYYNGEERAKGNILERFSAQQFPDLHSELNLSSLELGDSALYFCASNNAQPGLVGYNEQFFGPGTRLTVL.

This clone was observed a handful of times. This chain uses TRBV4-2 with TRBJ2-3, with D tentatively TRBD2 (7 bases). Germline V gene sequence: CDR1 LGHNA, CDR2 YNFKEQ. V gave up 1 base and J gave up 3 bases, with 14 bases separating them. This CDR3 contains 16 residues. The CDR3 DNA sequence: TGTGCCAGCAGCCAAGCAATGGGGGGGCCTACAGATACGCAGTATTTT. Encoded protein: CASSQAMGGPTDTQYF.

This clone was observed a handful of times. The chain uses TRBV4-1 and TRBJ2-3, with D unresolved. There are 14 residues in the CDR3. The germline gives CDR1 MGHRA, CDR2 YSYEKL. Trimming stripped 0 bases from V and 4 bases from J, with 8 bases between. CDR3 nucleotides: TGCGCCAGCAGCCAAGAGGAGTGGCCAGATACGCAGTATTTT. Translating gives CASSQEEWPDTQYF.

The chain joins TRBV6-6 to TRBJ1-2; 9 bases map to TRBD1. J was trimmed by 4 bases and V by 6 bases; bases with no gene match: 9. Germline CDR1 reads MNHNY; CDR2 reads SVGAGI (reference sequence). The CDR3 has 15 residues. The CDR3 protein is CASSRQAGQGYGYTF. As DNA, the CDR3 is TGTGCCAGCAGCCGCCAGGCGGGACAGGGCTATGGCTACACCTTC.

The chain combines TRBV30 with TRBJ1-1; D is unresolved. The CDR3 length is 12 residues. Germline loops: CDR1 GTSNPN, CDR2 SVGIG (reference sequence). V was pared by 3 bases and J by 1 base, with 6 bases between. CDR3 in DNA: TGTGCCTGGAGGCAGTCGAACACTGAAGCTTTCTTT. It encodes CAWRQSNTEAFF.

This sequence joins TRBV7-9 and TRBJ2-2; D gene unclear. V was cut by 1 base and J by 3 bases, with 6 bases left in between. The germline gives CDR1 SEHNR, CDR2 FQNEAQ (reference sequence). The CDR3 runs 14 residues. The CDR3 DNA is TGTGCCAGCAGCTTAGTACGAGACACCGGGGAGCTGTTTTTT. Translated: CASSLVRDTGELFF.

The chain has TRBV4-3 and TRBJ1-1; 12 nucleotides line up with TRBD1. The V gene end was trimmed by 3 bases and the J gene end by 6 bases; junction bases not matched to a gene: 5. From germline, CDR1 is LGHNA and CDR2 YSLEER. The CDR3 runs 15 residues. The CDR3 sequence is CASSHKGQGAAEAFF. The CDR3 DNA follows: TGCGCCAGCAGCCATAAGGGACAGGGGGCCGCTGAAGCTTTCTTT.

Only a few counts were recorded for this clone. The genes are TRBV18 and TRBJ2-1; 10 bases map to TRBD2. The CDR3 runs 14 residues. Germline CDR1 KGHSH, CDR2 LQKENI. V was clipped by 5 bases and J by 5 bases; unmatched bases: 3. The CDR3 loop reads CASSSLAGDNEQFF. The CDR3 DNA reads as TGTGCCAGCTCATCCCTAGCGGGGGACAATGAGCAGTTCTTC.

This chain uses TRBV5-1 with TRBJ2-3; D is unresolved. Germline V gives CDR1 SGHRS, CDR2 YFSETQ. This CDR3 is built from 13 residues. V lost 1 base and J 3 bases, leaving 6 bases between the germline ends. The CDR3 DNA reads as TGCGCCAGCAGCTTGCATCAGACAGATACGCAGTATTTT. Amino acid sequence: CASSLHQTDTQYF.

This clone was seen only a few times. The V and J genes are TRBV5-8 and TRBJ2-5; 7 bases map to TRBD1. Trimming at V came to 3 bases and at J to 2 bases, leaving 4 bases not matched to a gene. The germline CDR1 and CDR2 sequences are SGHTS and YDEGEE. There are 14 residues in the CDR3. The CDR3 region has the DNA TGTGCCAGCAGCTGGGACAGTACTCAAGAGACCCAGTACTTC. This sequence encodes CASSWDSTQETQYF.

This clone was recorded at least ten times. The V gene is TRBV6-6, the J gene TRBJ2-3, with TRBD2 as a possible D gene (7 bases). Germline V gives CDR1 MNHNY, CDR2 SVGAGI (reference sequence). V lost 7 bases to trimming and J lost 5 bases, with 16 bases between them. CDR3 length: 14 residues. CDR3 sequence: CASKGGALGDTQYF. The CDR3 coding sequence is TGTGCCAGCAAAGGGGGGGCCTTGGGAGATACGCAGTATTTT.

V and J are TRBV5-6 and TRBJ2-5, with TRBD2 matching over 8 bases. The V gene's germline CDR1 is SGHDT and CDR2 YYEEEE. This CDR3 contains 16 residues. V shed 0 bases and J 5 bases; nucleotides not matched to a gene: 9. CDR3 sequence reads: CASSLARLALEETQYF. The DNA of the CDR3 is TGTGCCAGCAGCTTGGCGCGACTAGCGTTGGAGGAGACCCAGTACTTC.

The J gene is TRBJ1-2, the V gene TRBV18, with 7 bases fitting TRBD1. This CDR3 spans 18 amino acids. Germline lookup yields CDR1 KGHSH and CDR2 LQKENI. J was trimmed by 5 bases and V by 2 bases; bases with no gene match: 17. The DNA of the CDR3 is TGTGCCAGCTCACCATTTGGACGACGGGACAGTGGGACTTATGGCTACACCTTC. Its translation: CASSPFGRRDSGTYGYTF.

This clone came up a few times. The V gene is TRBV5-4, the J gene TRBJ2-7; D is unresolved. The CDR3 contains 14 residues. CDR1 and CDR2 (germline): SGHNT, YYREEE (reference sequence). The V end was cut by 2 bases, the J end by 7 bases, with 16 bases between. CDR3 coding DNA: TGTGCCAGCAGCTTCTCATCAAGTGAGCCAGAGCAGTACTTC. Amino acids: CASSFSSSEPEQYF.

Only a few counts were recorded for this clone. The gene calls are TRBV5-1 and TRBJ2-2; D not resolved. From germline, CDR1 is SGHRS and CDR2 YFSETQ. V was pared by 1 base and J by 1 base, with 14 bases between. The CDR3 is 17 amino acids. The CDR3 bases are TGCGCCAGCAGCTTGATCCCGTCACTCATGAACACCGGGGAGCTGTTTTTT. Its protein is CASSLIPSLMNTGELFF.

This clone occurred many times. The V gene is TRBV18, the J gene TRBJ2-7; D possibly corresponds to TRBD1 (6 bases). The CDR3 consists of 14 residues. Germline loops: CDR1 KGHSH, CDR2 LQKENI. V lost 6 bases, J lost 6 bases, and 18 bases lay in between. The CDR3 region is CASSPGAGAGEQYF. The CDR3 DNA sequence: TGTGCCAGCTCCCCCGGCGCAGGGGCGGGCGAGCAGTACTTC.

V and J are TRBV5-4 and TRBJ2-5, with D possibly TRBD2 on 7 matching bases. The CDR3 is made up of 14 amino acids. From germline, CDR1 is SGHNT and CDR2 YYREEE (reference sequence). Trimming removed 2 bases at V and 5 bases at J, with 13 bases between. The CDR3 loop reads CASSFGGGSETQYF. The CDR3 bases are TGTGCCAGCAGCTTCGGGGGCGGGAGTGAGACCCAGTACTTC.

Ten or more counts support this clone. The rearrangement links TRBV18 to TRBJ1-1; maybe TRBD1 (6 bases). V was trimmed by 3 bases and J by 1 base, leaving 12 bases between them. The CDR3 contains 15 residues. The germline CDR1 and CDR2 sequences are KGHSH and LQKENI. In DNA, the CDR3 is TGTGCCAGCTCACCCGGGCAGGGGACGAACACTGAAGCTTTCTTT. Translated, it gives CASSPGQGTNTEAFF.

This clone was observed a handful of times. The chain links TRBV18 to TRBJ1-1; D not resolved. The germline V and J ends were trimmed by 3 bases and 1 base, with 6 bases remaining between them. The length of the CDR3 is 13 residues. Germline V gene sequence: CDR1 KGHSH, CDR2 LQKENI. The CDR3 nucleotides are TGTGCCAGCTCACCGGCGGGGAACACTGAAGCTTTCTTT. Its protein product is CASSPAGNTEAFF.

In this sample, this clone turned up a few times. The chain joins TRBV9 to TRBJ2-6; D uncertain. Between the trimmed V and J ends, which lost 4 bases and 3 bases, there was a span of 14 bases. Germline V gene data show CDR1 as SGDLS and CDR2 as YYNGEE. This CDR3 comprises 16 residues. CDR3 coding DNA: TGTGCCAGCAGCCCCAGGCCCCCCGGTGGGGCCAACGTCCTGACTTTC. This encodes CASSPRPPGGANVLTF.